The 32 T cell receptor beta chains in this list originate from one sample, sequenced in a study of cytomegalovirus exposure and HLA in healthy donors. It was with 60 Vbeta and 13 Jbeta primers that the PCR ran. Only in-frame clones appear in the TCRdb table, and some are missing; sequencing was by immunoSEQ multiplex PCR. This sample yields 100,000 to 150,000 clones, of which over 65% are seen a single time; just under 6.5% belongs to the top ten. The specimen sequenced was PBMCs. The source is a woman in her 40s in good health and CMV-seronegative.

The chain uses TRBV9 and TRBJ2-3, with 10 bases matching TRBD2. The germline gives CDR1 SGDLS, CDR2 YYNGEE. The CDR3 length is 14 residues. With V trimmed by 8 bases and J by 4 bases, 7 bases remained unmatched. Here the CDR3 reads CASNLAGDADTQYF. The CDR3 nucleotides are TGTGCCAGTAATCTAGCGGGAGATGCAGATACGCAGTATTTT.

This chain links TRBV28 with TRBJ1-5, with a possible D match to TRBD1 (6 bases). Germline CDR1 is MDHEN and CDR2 is SYDVKM. CDR3 length: 15 residues. V was shortened by 7 bases and J by 5 bases, with 18 bases between the two germline ends. CDR3 DNA sequence: TGTGCCAGCAATATACCCCGGGACACCTATCAGCCCCAGCATTTT. As protein: CASNIPRDTYQPQHF.

The sample holds a few counts of this clone. The chain is built from TRBV7-9 and TRBJ1-2; no clear D. Germline V gene data show CDR1 as SEHNR and CDR2 as FQNEAQ (reference sequence). The germline V and J ends were trimmed by 7 bases and 6 bases, with 21 bases remaining between them. This CDR3 is 15 amino acids long. CDR3 sequence (DNA): TGTGCCAGCACCAAAGCCCCCCTAGGAAGAAATGGCTACACCTTC. Its protein product is CASTKAPLGRNGYTF.

The count of this clone is one. The rearrangement joins TRBV6-1 to TRBJ2-2, with D perhaps matching TRBD1 (5 bases). The germline CDR1 and CDR2 sequences are MNHNS and SASEGT. This CDR3 comprises 14 residues. V gave up 10 bases and J gave up 8 bases, with 20 bases separating them. Written as DNA, the CDR3 is TGTGCCACAGGACCCAGGGTGAAGGATGGGGAGCTGTTTTTT. Protein product: CATGPRVKDGELFF.

The CDR3 sequence is CASSQQGGGTEAFF. The CDR3 DNA is TGCGCCAGCAGCCAACAGGGAGGGGGGACTGAAGCTTTCTTT. V usage is TRBV4-3 and J usage is TRBJ1-1, with D possibly matching TRBD1 (6 bases). The CDR3 has 14 amino acids. With 2 bases removed from V and 5 bases from J, the gap between germline ends came to 12 bases. From germline, CDR1 is LGHNA and CDR2 YSLEER.

The chain couples TRBV7-2 to TRBJ2-3; 8 positions agree with TRBD1. The CDR3 is made up of 15 amino acids. The germline V gene has CDR1 SGHTA and CDR2 FQGNSA. V shed 3 bases and J 7 bases; nucleotides not matched to a gene: 9. The CDR3 loop reads CASSFDRGSLNTQYF. CDR3 sequence (DNA): TGTGCCAGCAGCTTTGACAGGGGAAGTTTGAATACGCAGTATTTT.

The V gene is TRBV11-2, the J gene TRBJ2-7; 7 bases match TRBD1. CDR1 is SGHAT, CDR2 FQNNGV, per germline. The CDR3 contains 18 residues. J lost 4 bases, V lost 0 bases, and 15 bases had no gene match. The CDR3 spells CASSLELPGQLLRYEQYF. In DNA, the CDR3 is TGTGCCAGCAGCTTAGAGCTCCCGGGACAGCTCCTTAGATACGAGCAGTACTTC.

The J gene is TRBJ2-3, the V gene TRBV27, with D tentatively TRBD1 (5 bases). Trimming shortened V by 1 base and J by 6 bases, and 11 bases separated the two germline ends. Per germline, CDR1 MNHEY and CDR2 SMNVEV (reference sequence). The CDR3 sequence is 14 residues long. The DNA for the CDR3 is TGTGCCAGCAGTTTATGGGGAAGGGGTGATACGCAGTATTTT. Protein product: CASSLWGRGDTQYF.

In this sample, this clone turned up a few times. The chain couples TRBV9 to TRBJ2-7, with 9 bases fitting TRBD2. The ends lost 7 bases at V and 2 bases at J; junction bases unmatched: 13. The CDR3 covers 16 residues. Germline V gene data show CDR1 as SGDLS and CDR2 as YYNGEE. The CDR3 nucleotides read TGTGCCAGCGGGACTAGCAGCAAAGTGAGCCCCTACGAGCAGTACTTC. Amino acids: CASGTSSKVSPYEQYF.

This rearrangement joins TRBV19 to TRBJ1-2, with 9 bases that match TRBD1. This CDR3 has 15 amino acids. The ends lost 4 bases at V and 8 bases at J; junction bases unmatched: 11. Germline V gene data show CDR1 as LNHDA and CDR2 as SQIVND (reference sequence). CDR3 coding DNA: TGTGCCAGTAGTACCGCCGGGACAGGGAGGGACGGCTACACCTTC. This sequence encodes CASSTAGTGRDGYTF.

As regards this clone: Germline is not matched at one junction end, which may reflect a read error. This chain connects TRBV7-9 to TRBJ2-2, with D maybe TRBD2 (5 bases). The CDR3 covers 14 residues. Germline CDR1 and CDR2: SEHNR and FQNEAQ (reference sequence). CDR3 amino acids: CSSSLALVDGELFF. For the CDR3, the DNA is TGTTCCAGCAGCTTAGCACTAGTCGACGGGGAGCTGTTTTTT. Filled out from reference TRBV7-9 and TRBJ2-2, the complete variable domain reads DTGVSQNPRHKITKRGQNVTFRCDPISEHNRLYWYRQTLGQGPEFLTYFQNEAQLEKSRLLSDRFSAERPKGSFSTLEIQRTEQGDSAMYLCSSSLALVDGELFFGEGSRLTVL.

The rearrangement joins TRBV28 to TRBJ1-2; 10 positions match TRBD1. Germline-derived CDR1 and CDR2 are MDHEN and SYDVKM. This CDR3 comprises 14 residues. The ends lost 7 bases at V and 4 bases at J; junction bases unmatched: 6. CDR3 in DNA: TGTGCCAGCACCTCAAGGGACAGGGGCTATGGCTACACCTTC. Amino acid sequence: CASTSRDRGYGYTF.

CDR3 sequence: CAIALGQGVDEQFF. The DNA of the CDR3 is TGTGCCATCGCATTGGGACAGGGGGTAGATGAGCAGTTCTTC. The chain couples TRBV28 to TRBJ2-1, with 11 bases aligning to TRBD1. The V gene end was trimmed by 10 bases and the J gene end by 8 bases; junction bases not matched to a gene: 10. From germline, CDR1 is MDHEN and CDR2 SYDVKM. The CDR3 extends over 14 amino acids.

The chain employs TRBV5-4 and TRBJ2-5; 7 bases are shared with TRBD2. The DNA end is more similar to TRBJ2-7, so the J call may be wrong. The germline V gene encodes CDR1 SGHNT and CDR2 YYREEE (reference sequence). The CDR3 contains 14 residues. In nucleotides, the CDR3 is TGTGCCAGCAGCCCCCAGCGGGGTGTGTTCGAGCAGTACTTC. It yields the protein CASSPQRGVFEQYF.

The chain is built from TRBV2 and TRBJ1-2; maybe TRBD1 (6 bases). This CDR3 is built from 13 residues. Germline CDR1 SNHLY, CDR2 FYNNEI. V lost 11 bases, J lost 2 bases, and 15 bases lay in between. The CDR3 loop is CADSEGGNYGYTF. The CDR3 DNA sequence: TGTGCCGACAGTGAGGGGGGGAACTATGGCTACACCTTC.

The gene calls are TRBV7-9 and TRBJ2-7, with 8 positions matching TRBD1. V was clipped by 5 bases and J by 8 bases; unmatched bases: 17. The CDR3 has 16 amino acids. Germline-derived CDR1 and CDR2 are SEHNR and FQNEAQ (reference sequence). In DNA, the CDR3 is TGTGCCAGCAGCCCAACAGGGGGAATAACTCCTACGAAGCAGTACTTC. Encoded protein: CASSPTGGITPTKQYF.

V is TRBV28 and J is TRBJ2-7; maybe TRBD1 (6 bases). The germline gives CDR1 MDHEN, CDR2 SYDVKM. CDR3 length equals 15 residues. The germline V and J ends were trimmed by 4 bases and 4 bases, with 17 bases remaining between them. CDR3 amino acids: CASSSTGTKSYEQYF. CDR3 sequence (DNA): TGTGCCAGCAGTTCTACCGGGACAAAGAGTTACGAGCAGTACTTC.

Points on this clone: A junction boundary mismatches the germline segment, possibly from a read error. The chain employs TRBV13 and TRBJ2-4; 12 bases line up with TRBD2. The CDR3 runs 21 residues. Per germline, CDR1 PRHDT and CDR2 FYEKMQ (reference sequence). CDR3 amino acids: CASSPGWGTSGFDIAKNSQYF. In DNA, the CDR3 is TGTGCCAGCAGCCCAGGTTGGGGGACTAGCGGGTTCGACATAGCCAAAAACAGTCAGTACTTC. Filled out from reference TRBV13 and TRBJ2-4, the complete variable domain reads AAGVIQSPRHLIKEKRETATLKCYPIPRHDTVYWYQQGPGQDPQFLISFYEKMQSDKGSIPDRFSAQQFSDYHSELNMSSLELGDSALYFCASSPGWGTSGFDIAKNSQYFGAGTRLSVL.

The chain has TRBV6-4 and TRBJ2-1; 9 positions match TRBD1. With V trimmed by 2 bases and J by 8 bases, 10 bases remained unmatched. The CDR3 sequence is 16 residues long. The germline V gene has CDR1 MRHNA and CDR2 SNTAGT. The CDR3 DNA reads TGTGCCAGCAGTGACAATTTGGGACAGGGACCGCATGAGCAGTTCTTC. The encoded protein is CASSDNLGQGPHEQFF.

Here the CDR3 reads CASSPRTSYEKLFF. CDR3 DNA: TGTGCCAGCAGCCCCCGGACATCTTATGAAAAACTGTTTTTT. The chain joins TRBV5-5 to TRBJ1-4; TRBD1 is a possible D gene (5 bases). V was trimmed by 4 bases and J by 6 bases, leaving 13 bases between them. CDR1 SGHKS and CDR2 YYEKEE come from the germline V gene (reference sequence). The CDR3 is 14 residues long.

The chain couples TRBV6-6 to TRBJ1-2; D is undetermined. Germline CDR1 MNHNY, CDR2 SVGAGI (reference sequence). The CDR3 covers 14 residues. Trimming took 2 bases from V and 0 from J, leaving 7 bases between them. CDR3 bases: TGTGCCAGCAGTTACCAGGATGCTAACTATGGCTACACCTTC. Protein: CASSYQDANYGYTF.

V is TRBV7-2 and J is TRBJ2-1, with D hard to call. The CDR3 is 15 residues long. The V end lost 1 base, the J end lost 0 bases, and 7 bases lay between the germline ends. Germline loops: CDR1 SGHTA, CDR2 FQGNSA. CDR3 region: CASSLGATSYNEQFF. CDR3 DNA: TGTGCCAGCAGCTTAGGAGCGACCTCCTACAATGAGCAGTTCTTC.

The CDR3 coding sequence is TGTGCCAGCGGTAGGACACGGTGGATAGGTGAAGCTTTCTTT. Its protein product is CASGRTRWIGEAFF. This rearrangement joins TRBV28 to TRBJ1-1; D may be TRBD1 (5 bases). Germline V gene lookup returns CDR1 MDHEN and CDR2 SYDVKM. V lost 8 bases to trimming and J lost 7 bases, with 20 bases between them. The CDR3 contains 14 residues.

This clone has just one count. As DNA, the CDR3 is TGTGCCAGTAGTAGTCGACAGGGTGGCGGTAAAAAACTGTTTTTT. Its protein product is CASSSRQGGGKKLFF. The V call is TRBV19, the J call TRBJ1-4, with 7 bases fitting TRBD1. Germline V CDR1 and CDR2: LNHDA, SQIVND (reference sequence). This CDR3 region has 15 residues. Germline trimming cut 4 bases from V and 9 bases from J; bases unmatched to any gene: 11.

The chain combines TRBV6-6 with TRBJ2-4; weak D call: TRBD2 (5 bases). This CDR3 comprises 13 residues. V lost 2 bases and J 9 bases, leaving 11 bases between the germline ends. CDR1 MNHNY and CDR2 SVGAGI come from the germline V gene (reference sequence). CDR3 coding DNA: TGTGCCAGCAGTTACCGGGGTAATGGCATTCAGTACTTC. As protein: CASSYRGNGIQYF.

The chain combines TRBV29-1 with TRBJ1-2; 9 nucleotides line up with TRBD1. J lost 6 bases, V lost 7 bases, and 6 bases had no gene match. The germline V gene has CDR1 SQVTM and CDR2 ANQGSEA. The CDR3 has 12 amino acids. The CDR3 region is CSASRTGDGYTF. The CDR3 region has the DNA TGCAGCGCCTCAAGGACAGGGGATGGCTACACCTTC.

The V gene is TRBV2, the J gene TRBJ2-2; 9 bases are shared with TRBD1. Germline CDR1 SNHLY, CDR2 FYNNEI. CDR3 size: 15 residues. With V trimmed by 6 bases and J by 3 bases, 5 bases remained unmatched. The CDR3 loop is CASSGRDRDTGELFF. The CDR3 bases are TGTGCCAGCAGCGGCCGGGACAGGGACACCGGGGAGCTGTTTTTT.

V is TRBV27 and J is TRBJ2-5; D remains ambiguous. The V end lost 5 bases, the J end lost 4 bases, and 5 bases lay between the germline ends. Germline CDR1 reads MNHEY; CDR2 reads SMNVEV (reference sequence). The CDR3 is 11 residues long. Here the CDR3 DNA reads TGTGCCAGCAGTCTCTCAGAGACCCAGTACTTC. Translated: CASSLSETQYF.

This sequence joins TRBV28 and TRBJ2-1; a possible D gene is TRBD2 (5 bases). This CDR3 is built from 13 residues. V was shortened by 10 bases and J by 7 bases, with 17 bases between the two germline ends. CDR1 and CDR2 from the germline V gene are MDHEN and SYDVKM. The CDR3 sequence is CATSDHQRNEQFF. Here the CDR3 DNA reads TGTGCCACCTCGGACCACCAGCGGAATGAGCAGTTCTTC.

The count of this clone is one. The chain couples TRBV11-2 to TRBJ1-1, with 10 bases matching TRBD1. CDR3 length equals 18 residues. Germline assignment: CDR1 SGHAT and CDR2 FQNNGV. The junction had 13 bases not matched to a gene; V was cut back by 5 bases and J by 1 base. CDR3 DNA sequence: TGTGCCAGCAGCCAAGGGGGACAGGGGAGGATTTGGAACACTGAAGCTTTCTTT. Protein product: CASSQGGQGRIWNTEAFF.

This chain joins TRBV18 and TRBJ2-3; 7 positions agree with TRBD2. J gave up 4 bases and V 4 bases, and 5 bases lay outside the gene matches. CDR3 length: 14 residues. Germline loops: CDR1 KGHSH, CDR2 LQKENI. CDR3 bases: TGTGCCAGCTCACGGGGCGGGAGTGCAGATACGCAGTATTTT. Translating it yields CASSRGGSADTQYF.

V and J are TRBV28 and TRBJ2-1; 9 nucleotides agree with TRBD2. This CDR3 comprises 16 residues. The germline CDR1 and CDR2 sequences are MDHEN and SYDVKM. The ends lost 5 bases at V and 5 bases at J; junction bases unmatched: 10. The CDR3 sequence is CASSPRTSAGHNEQFF. CDR3 nucleotide sequence: TGTGCCAGCAGTCCCCGGACTAGCGCTGGACACAATGAGCAGTTCTTC.